The 7 T cell receptor beta chains below were found in one sample sequenced in a study of quantifying T cell responses using KT2 cells. Study-wide context: RNA was reverse transcribed with TCR alpha and beta constant-region primers.

Each cDNA got a UMI-containing oligo ligated at its 3' end. The first PCR ran roughly 4 cycles with an equimolar RC1.1 and RC1.2 beta primer mix. MiXCR was run by TCRdb on the UMI-ligation and nested PCR reads, yielding one entry per CDR3 protein. The sample records 40,000 to 50,000 distinct CDR3 sequences, more than 15% being singletons. Source material: PBMCs spiked with cells of the T cell clone KT2. The receptors were gathered from a human donor.

This clonotype was observed a few times. The chain employs TRBV6-2 or TRBV6-3 and TRBJ2-7; no firm D call. CDR1 and CDR2 from the germline V gene are MNHEY and SVGEGT. The CDR3 runs to 12 residues. The ends were cut back, 6 bases at V and 4 bases at J, with 10 bases in the middle. The chain's CDR3 is CASRPGDYEQYF. In DNA form, the CDR3 reads TGTGCCAGCAGGCCCGGAGATTACGAGCAGTACTTC.

This clonotype was seen at least ten times. The chain links TRBV6-6 to TRBJ2-7; TRBD1 agrees at 8 bases. Germline CDR1 is MNHNY and CDR2 is SVGAGI (reference sequence). This CDR3 comprises 13 residues. V dropped 6 bases and J dropped 8; count of bases not matched to a gene: 9. The CDR3: CASSLDRVDQQYF. The DNA of the CDR3 is TGTGCCAGCAGCTTGGACAGGGTGGATCAGCAGTACTTC.

There are a few counts of this clonotype. V is TRBV6-5 and J is TRBJ2-1; 7 nucleotides agree with TRBD1. Losses at the gene ends were 5 bases for V and 2 bases for J; bases not matched to a gene: 6. Germline CDR1 reads MNHEY; CDR2 reads SVGAGI. The CDR3 loop spans 15 amino acids. The CDR3 is CASSLDRVTYNEQFF. The CDR3 DNA follows: TGTGCCAGCAGTCTCGACAGGGTGACCTACAATGAGCAGTTCTTC.

V is TRBV2 and J is TRBJ1-5; no definite D call. This CDR3 spans 13 amino acids. Looked up from germline, CDR1 is SNHLY and CDR2 is FYNNEI. Trimming left V 6 bases short and J 5 bases short, with 11 bases between. The CDR3 DNA reads as TGTGCCAGCAGCCCGGAGGGCTATCAGCCCCAGCATTTT. This sequence encodes CASSPEGYQPQHF.

This clonotype was counted only a few times. This rearrangement joins TRBV7-9 to TRBJ1-1; 7 bases are shared with TRBD1. Germline CDR1 reads SEHNR; CDR2 reads FQNEAQ (reference sequence). Germline trimming cut 3 bases from V and 0 bases from J; bases unmatched to any gene: 1. There are 14 residues in the CDR3. The CDR3 loop reads CASSLTGMNTEAFF. Written as DNA, the CDR3 is TGTGCCAGCAGCTTGACAGGGATGAACACTGAAGCTTTCTTT.

This clonotype appeared many times. The rearrangement links TRBV7-2 to TRBJ2-6; 8 bases align to TRBD1. V lost 4 bases and J lost 4; bases outside the gene matches: 3. This CDR3 contains 15 residues. Germline CDR1 and CDR2: SGHTA and FQGNSA. The CDR3 sequence is CASSSQGGGANVLTF. CDR3 coding DNA: TGTGCCAGCAGCTCACAGGGGGGCGGGGCCAACGTCCTGACTTTC.

V and J are TRBV6-1 and TRBJ2-1; TRBD1 aligns across 7 bases. Trimming took 4 bases from V and 0 from J; bases not matched to a gene: 6. The CDR3 is 16 amino acids. In germline, CDR1 is MNHNS, CDR2 SASEGT. CDR3 loop: CASSGGGLSSYNEQFF. Written as DNA, the CDR3 is TGTGCCAGCAGTGGAGGGGGCTTGTCCTCCTACAATGAGCAGTTCTTC.